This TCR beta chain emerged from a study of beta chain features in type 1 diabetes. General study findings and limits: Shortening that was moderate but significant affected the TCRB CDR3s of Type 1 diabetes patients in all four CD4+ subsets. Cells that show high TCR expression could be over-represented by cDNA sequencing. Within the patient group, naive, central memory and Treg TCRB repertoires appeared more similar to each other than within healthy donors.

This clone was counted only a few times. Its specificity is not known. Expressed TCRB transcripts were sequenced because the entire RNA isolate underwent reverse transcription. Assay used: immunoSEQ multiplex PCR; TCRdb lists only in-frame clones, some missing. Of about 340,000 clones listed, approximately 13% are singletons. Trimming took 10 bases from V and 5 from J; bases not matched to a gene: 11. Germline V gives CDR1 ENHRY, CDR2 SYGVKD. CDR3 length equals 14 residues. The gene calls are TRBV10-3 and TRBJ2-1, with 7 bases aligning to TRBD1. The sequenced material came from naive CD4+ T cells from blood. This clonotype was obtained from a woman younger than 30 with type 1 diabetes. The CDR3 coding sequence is TGTGCCACCAACCGGGACAGTAACGACAATGAGCAGTTCTTC. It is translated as CATNRDSNDNEQFF.